Listed here are 5 T cell receptor beta chains from one sample, sequenced in a study of T cell responses to AZD1222 COVID-19 vaccine (dated by TCRdb to the early 2020s). The library was prepared using the immunoSEQ multiplex PCR assay. TCRdb obtained this table from immuneACCESS and retained in-frame rearrangements with V and J assigned. These tables miss some clones; where compared with another copy, unresolved V genes account for less than half of the shortfall, and the remainder is unexplained. Within this sample are some 130,000 clones, with roughly 90% of them counted one time only. 0.9% to 1.3% of the sample belongs to the ten largest clones. The sample's time point, from its label and the paper: about 28 days (+/-7) after the second vaccine dose. The sample consisted of peripheral blood, taken 28 days after the second AZD1222 dose. The receptors shown here come from an adult who received the AZD1222 COVID-19 vaccine.

The chain employs TRBV27 and TRBJ1-1; D possibly corresponds to TRBD1 (6 bases). This CDR3 region has 16 residues. The V gene's germline CDR1 is MNHEY and CDR2 SMNVEV (reference sequence). Trimming removed 0 bases at V and 4 bases at J, with 15 bases between. The CDR3 DNA is TGTGCCAGCAGTTTATCGGTTGGTAAGGGGGGCACTGAAGCTTTCTTT. Its protein product is CASSLSVGKGGTEAFF.

This chain uses TRBV4-3 with TRBJ1-6; TRBD1 might be the D (5 bases). Germline values: CDR1 LGHNA, CDR2 YSLEER. Deletions cut 0 bases from V and 8 bases from J, with 11 bases between. This CDR3 spans 15 amino acids. The CDR3 DNA follows: TGCGCCAGCAGCCAAGACGAGACAGCCGATTCACCCCTCCACTTT. It specifies CASSQDETADSPLHF.

The rearrangement uses TRBV6-2 or TRBV6-3 and TRBJ2-7; D is unresolved. This CDR3 spans 13 amino acids. The V end lost 2 bases, the J end lost 3 bases, and 8 bases lay between the germline ends. The V gene's germline CDR1 is MNHEY and CDR2 SVGEGT. The CDR3 sequence is CASSYRASYEQYF. The CDR3 nucleotides are TGTGCCAGCAGTTACCGAGCAAGCTACGAGCAGTACTTC.

CDR3 amino acids: CASSLGRANTEAFF. For the CDR3, the DNA is TGTGCCAGCAGCTTAGGCAGGGCGAACACTGAAGCTTTCTTT. The chain combines TRBV11-3 with TRBJ1-1, with a weak D call TRBD1 (5 bases). Trimming shortened V by 1 base and J by 1 base, and 7 bases separated the two germline ends. There are 14 residues in the CDR3. Germline-derived CDR1 and CDR2 are SGHNT and YENEEA.

This chain connects TRBV19 to TRBJ1-4, with 9 bases lining up with TRBD1. The CDR3 is 14 residues long. The germline gives CDR1 LNHDA, CDR2 SQIVND (reference sequence). V trimming: 6 bases; J trimming: 5 bases; junction bases outside the gene matches: 4. In DNA, the CDR3 is TGTGCCAGTAGAGGACAGGGGCCGAATGAAAAACTGTTTTTT. Encoded protein: CASRGQGPNEKLFF.